This paragraph covers one T cell receptor (beta chain) sequence. Its specificity is unknown. This record comes from a study of beta chain features in type 1 diabetes. Broader study findings: Type 1 diabetes patients had VDJ junctions that carried fewer insertions and more deletions. A moderate, significant TCRB CDR3 shortening appeared in type 1 diabetes across four CD4+ subsets.

Germline-derived CDR1 and CDR2 are KGHSH and LQKENI. CDR3 length: 13 residues. Trimming cost V 5 bases and J 0 bases, with 7 bases left between them. Every isolated RNA sample was fully reverse transcribed, so sequencing captured expressed TCRB transcripts. Data came from immunoSEQ multiplex PCR; TCRdb stores just in-frame clones and leaves some out. The data hold 20,000 to 25,000 clones, with over 60% observed a single time. The chain has TRBV18 and TRBJ1-2; D is uncertain. Material: Tregs from blood. The TCR originated in a middle-aged woman in good health. This chain's CDR3 is CASSSGANYGYTF. The CDR3 region has the DNA TGTGCCAGCTCATCTGGAGCTAACTATGGCTACACCTTC.